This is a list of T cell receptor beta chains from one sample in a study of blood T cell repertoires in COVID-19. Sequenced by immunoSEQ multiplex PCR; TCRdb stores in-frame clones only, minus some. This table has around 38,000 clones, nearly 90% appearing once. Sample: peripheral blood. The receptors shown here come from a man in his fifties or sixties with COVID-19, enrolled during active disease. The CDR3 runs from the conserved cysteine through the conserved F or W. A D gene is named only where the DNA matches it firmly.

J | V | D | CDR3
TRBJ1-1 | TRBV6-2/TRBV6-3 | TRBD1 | CASTPDRATEAFF
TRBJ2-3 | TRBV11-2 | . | CASSLLRTDTQYF
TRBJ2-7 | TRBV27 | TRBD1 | CASSALTGAYEQYF
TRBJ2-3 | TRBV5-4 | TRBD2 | CASSLAGAGTDTQYF
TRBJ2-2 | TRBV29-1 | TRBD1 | CSVRTGNTGELFF
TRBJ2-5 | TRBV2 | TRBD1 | CASSEIWGQGSQETQYF
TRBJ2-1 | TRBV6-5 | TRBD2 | CASSLAGKDEQFF
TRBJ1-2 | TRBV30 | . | CAWNPGQSYGYTF
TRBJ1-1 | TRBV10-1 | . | CASSESFGRNTEAFF
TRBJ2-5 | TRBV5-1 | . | CASTNGGSGGQTQYF
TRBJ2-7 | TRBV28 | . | CASSLSRVRIREQYF
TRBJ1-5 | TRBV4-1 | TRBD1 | CASSQGQGEGQPQHF
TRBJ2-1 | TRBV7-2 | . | CASNGQSSYNEQFF
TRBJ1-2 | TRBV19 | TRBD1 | CASSPRQGANYGYTF
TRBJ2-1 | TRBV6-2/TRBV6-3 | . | CASSSGLRGFF
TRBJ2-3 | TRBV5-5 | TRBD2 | CASIRLAGATDTQYF
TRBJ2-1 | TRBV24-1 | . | CATSDYGNLFF
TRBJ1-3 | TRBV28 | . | CASHPAGTGNTIYF
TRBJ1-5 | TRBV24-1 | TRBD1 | CATSEGDREWQPQHF
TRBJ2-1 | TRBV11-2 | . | CASSLGKIFEQFF
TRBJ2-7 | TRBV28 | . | CASSRDFMYEQYF
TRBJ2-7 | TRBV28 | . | CASSFQGTYEQYF
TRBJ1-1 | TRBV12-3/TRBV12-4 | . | CASTLQGTEAFF
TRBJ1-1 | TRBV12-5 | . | CASGFRTASFSEAFF
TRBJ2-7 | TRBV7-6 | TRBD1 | CASSARQGSSYEQYF
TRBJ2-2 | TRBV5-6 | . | CASSWDSGLNTGELFF
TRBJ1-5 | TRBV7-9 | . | CASSSGQQEPQHF